This T cell receptor beta chain was identified in a study of Graves' ophthalmopathy and Graves' hyperthyroidism. Overall study findings and caveats: Blood shared most expanded thyroid clonotypes above 0.001 frequency. It was with 65% to 71% sensitivity and around 72% specificity that the model predicted ophthalmopathy progression. From stable hyperthyroidism, ophthalmopathy was separated by a 13-signature model with 87.88% sensitivity and 75% to 84% specificity.

A duration under 3 months, NOSPECS ≥4, CAS ≥3 and moderate-to-severe activity characterized the donors with ophthalmopathy. This clonotype has more than one count but fewer than ten. Its antigen is as yet unknown. RNA transcripts yielded amplified TCR beta CDR3 regions. The workflow started with a first-round RT-PCR run with HTBI primers and then moved on to a second-round multiplex PCR. TCRdb reanalysed the multiplex PCR reads using MiXCR and keeps one entry per CDR3 protein. The sample shows 600,000 to 700,000 distinct CDR3 sequences, over 40% of them seen only once. V trimming: 3 bases; J trimming: 2 bases; junction bases outside the gene matches: 5. The CDR3 runs to 17 residues.

The chain carries TRBV12-3 or TRBV12-4 and TRBJ2-7, with 15 nucleotides matching TRBD2. Sequenced input: peripheral blood. This clonotype originated in an adult man with Graves' ophthalmopathy. The DNA for the CDR3 is TGTGCCAGCAGTTTGGGGACTAGCGGGGGGCCGACCTACGAGCAGTACTTC. Its translation is CASSLGTSGGPTYEQYF.